These 3 T cell receptor beta chains were all obtained from the same sample, sequenced in a study of blood T cell repertoires in COVID-19. Method: immunoSEQ multiplex PCR; TCRdb's copy keeps in-frame clones and lacks some. The sample comprises approximately 130,000 clones, approximately 86% of which are singletons, and around 19% rests with the top ten. Sequences were obtained from peripheral blood. Receptors were obtained from a woman between 45 and 60 years old who had recovered from COVID-19.

There are many counts of this clone. The chain employs TRBV4-2 and TRBJ2-7; 13 bases map to TRBD2. The CDR3 covers 15 residues. Trimming took 2 bases from V and 8 from J; bases not matched to a gene: 6. Germline V gene sequence: CDR1 LGHNA, CDR2 YNFKEQ. CDR3 loop: CASSQSLAGGLKQYF. Written as DNA, the CDR3 is TGTGCCAGCAGCCAATCACTAGCGGGGGGGTTGAAGCAGTACTTC.

As for this clone: One end of the junction fails to match germline, which may point to a read error. The chain joins TRBV12-3 or TRBV12-4 to TRBJ2-7, with TRBD2 as a possible D gene (6 bases). The CDR3 is 13 amino acids. The CDR3 DNA reads TGTGCCAGCAGTTCAAACCGGGAGCTAGGTTTGCACTTC. Its protein product is CASSSNRELGLHF.

This chain links TRBV18 with TRBJ1-4; unclear D gene. CDR1 KGHSH and CDR2 LQKENI come from the germline V gene. V shed 0 bases and J shed 6 bases, with 11 bases lying between them. This CDR3 spans 15 amino acids. CDR3 amino acids: CASSPPSLRDEKLFF. The CDR3 nucleotides read TGTGCCAGCTCACCACCGAGTTTGAGGGATGAAAAACTGTTTTTT.